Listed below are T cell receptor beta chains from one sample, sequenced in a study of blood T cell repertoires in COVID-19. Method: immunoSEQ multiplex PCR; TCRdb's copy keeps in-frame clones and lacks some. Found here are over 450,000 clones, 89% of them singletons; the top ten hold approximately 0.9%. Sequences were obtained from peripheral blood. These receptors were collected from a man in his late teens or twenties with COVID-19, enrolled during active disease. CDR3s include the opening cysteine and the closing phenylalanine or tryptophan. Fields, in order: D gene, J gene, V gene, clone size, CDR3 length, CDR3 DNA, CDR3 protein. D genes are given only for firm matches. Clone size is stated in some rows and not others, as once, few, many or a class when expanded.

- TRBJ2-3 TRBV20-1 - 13 TGCAGTGCTAGTTCTCCTCCCCCAGATACGCAGTATTTT CSASSPPPDTQYF
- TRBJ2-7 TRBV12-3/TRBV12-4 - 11 TGTGCCAGCAGCCAGGGTTACGAGCAGTACTTC CASSQGYEQYF
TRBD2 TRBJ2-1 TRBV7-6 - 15 TGTGCCAGCAGCTTAGTAGGGCTAGCGGGAGAAGAGCAGTTCTTC CASSLVGLAGEEQFF
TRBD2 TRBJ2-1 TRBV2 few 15 TGTGCCAGCAGTGTCCGCGGACTAGATAACAATGAGCAGTTCTTC CASSVRGLDNNEQFF
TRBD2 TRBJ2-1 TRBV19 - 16 TGTGCCAGTACACTAGCGGGGGGGCACTCCTACAATGAGCAGTTCTTC CASTLAGGHSYNEQFF
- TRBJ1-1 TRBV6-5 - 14 TGTGCCAGCAGTTCCTATAATGGGAACACTGAAGCTTTCTTT CASSSYNGNTEAFF
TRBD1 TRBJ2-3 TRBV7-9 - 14 TGTGCCAGCAGGGGCCCGACAGGGGCAGATACGCAGTATTTT CASRGPTGADTQYF
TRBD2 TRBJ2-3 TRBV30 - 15 TGTGCCTGGACCATAGGAGGCGGGAGTGGAGATACGCAGTATTTT CAWTIGGGSGDTQYF
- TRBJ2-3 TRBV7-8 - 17 TGTGCCAGCAGCTTAGTTGGTCGGTTCTTTCGCCGGGATACGCAGTATTTT CASSLVGRFFRRDTQYF
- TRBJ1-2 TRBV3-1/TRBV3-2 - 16 TGTGCCAGCAGCCGGTACGCACAGGGAGCCTCTATGCGCTACACCTTC CASSRYAQGASMRYTF
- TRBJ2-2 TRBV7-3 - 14 TGTGCCAGCAGCCCCATAGCGGACACCGGGGAGCTGTTTTTT CASSPIADTGELFF
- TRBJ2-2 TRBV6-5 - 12 TGTGCCAGCAACTTTAACACCGGGGAGCTGTTTTTT CASNFNTGELFF
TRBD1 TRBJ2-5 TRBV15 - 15 TGTGCCACCAGCATCCTACAGGGGGGCCAAGAGACCCAGTACTTC CATSILQGGQETQYF
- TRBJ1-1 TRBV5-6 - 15 TGTGCCAGCAGCTTGACCGGGGTGAGGAACACTGAAGCTTTCTTT CASSLTGVRNTEAFF
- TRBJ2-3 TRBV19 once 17 TGTGCCAGTAGCGGCTTCGGGGGGCTGAGTCCCACAGATACGCAGTATTTT CASSGFGGLSPTDTQYF
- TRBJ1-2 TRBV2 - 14 TGTGCCAGCAAACCCCTGGTAACTCACCCTGGCTACACCTTC CASKPLVTHPGYTF
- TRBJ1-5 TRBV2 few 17 TGTGCCAGCAGTGAAGGTCCGACAGATTATAGCAATCAGCCCCAGCATTTT CASSEGPTDYSNQPQHF
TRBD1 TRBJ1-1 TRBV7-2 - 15 TGTGCCAGCAGCTCAGGCGGGACAGGGAACACTGAAGCTTTCTTT CASSSGGTGNTEAFF
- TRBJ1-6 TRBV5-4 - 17 TGTGCCAGCAGCTTGGCGGGGGTGAGCTCCTATAATTCACCCCTCCACTTT CASSLAGVSSYNSPLHF
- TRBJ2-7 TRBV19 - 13 TGTGCCAGTAGTATCGCTAGTGAGTACGAGCAGTACTTC CASSIASEYEQYF
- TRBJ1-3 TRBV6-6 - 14 TGTGCCAGCAGAGCCCAGGGATCTGGAAACACCATATATTTT CASRAQGSGNTIYF
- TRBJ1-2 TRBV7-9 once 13 TGTGCCAGCAGGGCTGCGGGAACCAGCGGCTACACCTTC CASRAAGTSGYTF
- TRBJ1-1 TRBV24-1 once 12 TGTGCCACCAGTGATTTTTCGGGAAGAGCTTTCTTT CATSDFSGRAFF
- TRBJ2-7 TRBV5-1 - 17 TGCGCCAGCAGCTTTTCACTCCAAGAGATCGATCGTTACGAGCAGTACTTC CASSFSLQEIDRYEQYF
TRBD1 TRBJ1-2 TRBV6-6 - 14 TGTGCCAGCTCCCTCGAGGGGGCCAACTATGGCTACACCTTC CASSLEGANYGYTF
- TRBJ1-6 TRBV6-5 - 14 TGTGCCAGCAGTTACGACAGTTATAATTCACCCCTCCACTTT CASSYDSYNSPLHF
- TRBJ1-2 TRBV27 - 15 TGTGCCAGCAGTTTATCGGGGAGGGGCGCGGGGGGCTACACCTTC CASSLSGRGAGGYTF
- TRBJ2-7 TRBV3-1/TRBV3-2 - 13 TGTGCCAGCAGCCCGCCCGGTACCTACGAGCAGTACTTC CASSPPGTYEQYF
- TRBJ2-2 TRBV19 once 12 TGTGCCAGTAGTCCTCTTTCCGGGGAGCTGTTTTTT CASSPLSGELFF
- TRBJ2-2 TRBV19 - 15 TGTGCCAGTAGTATAGGACTAGGTAACGCCGGGGAGCTGTTTTTT CASSIGLGNAGELFF
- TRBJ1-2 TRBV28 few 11 TGTGCCAGCAGACTCAGGTCTGGCTACACCTTC CASRLRSGYTF
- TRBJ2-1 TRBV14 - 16 TGTGCCAGCAGCCTAAGAGTCAAGCGTAGCCCAAATGAGCAGTTCTTC CASSLRVKRSPNEQFF
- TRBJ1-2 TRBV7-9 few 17 TGTGCCAGCAGCGCACGGGACACAAGACACACTAACTATGGCTACACCTTC CASSARDTRHTNYGYTF
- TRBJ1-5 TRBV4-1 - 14 TGCGCCAGCAGCCACGGGATTGGCAATCAGCCCCAGCATTTT CASSHGIGNQPQHF
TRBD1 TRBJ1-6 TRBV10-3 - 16 TGTGCCATCAGTGAGTCAGAAAGGGGACAGGGCTTACCCCTCCACTTT CAISESERGQGLPLHF
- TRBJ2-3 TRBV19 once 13 TGTGCCAGTACAACTAGAGCCGCAGATACGCAGTATTTT CASTTRAADTQYF
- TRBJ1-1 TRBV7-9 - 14 TGTGCCAGCAGCCCCCAGGGGTTGAACACTGAAGCTTTCTTT CASSPQGLNTEAFF
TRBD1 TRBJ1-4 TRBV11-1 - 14 TGTGCCAGCAGCCCACAGGGGCTCGGTGAAAAACTGTTTTTT CASSPQGLGEKLFF
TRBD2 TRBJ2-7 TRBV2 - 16 TGTGCCAGCAGTGACCGCGCTAGCGGGGGGAGGAACGAGCAGTACTTC CASSDRASGGRNEQYF
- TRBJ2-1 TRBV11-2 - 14 TGTGCCAGCAGCCCGGGACTCCTAAGGGATGAGCAGTTCTTC CASSPGLLRDEQFF
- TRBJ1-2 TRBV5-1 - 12 TGCGCCAGCAGCTCGACGGCGGATGGCTACACCTTC CASSSTADGYTF
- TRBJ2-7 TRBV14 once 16 TGTGCCAGCAGCCAAGACCCCGCGGGTCTCTCCTACGAGCAGTACTTC CASSQDPAGLSYEQYF
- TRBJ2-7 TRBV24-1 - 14 TGTGCCACCACAAGCGGGACAGGACGGAAAGAGCAGTACTTC CATTSGTGRKEQYF
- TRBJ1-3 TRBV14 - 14 TGTGCCAGCAGCCCTGGAGGGGATGGAAACACCATATATTTT CASSPGGDGNTIYF
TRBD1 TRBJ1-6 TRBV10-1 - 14 TGCGCCAGCAGCTCCGGGACAGGGAATTCACCCCTCCACTTT CASSSGTGNSPLHF
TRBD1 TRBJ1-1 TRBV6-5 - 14 TGTGCCAGCAGGGCCGGACAGGGGATTACTGAAGCTTTCTTT CASRAGQGITEAFF
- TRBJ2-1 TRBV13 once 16 TGTGCCAGCAGCTTAGGCGGGGTAAACTCCTACAATGAGCAGTTCTTC CASSLGGVNSYNEQFF
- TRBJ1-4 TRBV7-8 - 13 TGTGCCAGCAGAAAGCGCAGGGATGAAAAACTGTTTTTT CASRKRRDEKLFF
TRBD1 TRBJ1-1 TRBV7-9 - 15 TGTGCCAGCAGCCTGACAGGGGGGAGGGACACTGAAGCTTTCTTT CASSLTGGRDTEAFF
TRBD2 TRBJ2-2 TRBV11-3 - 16 TGTGCCAGCAGCCGGGACTACGTCGCGAACACCGGGGAGCTGTTTTTT CASSRDYVANTGELFF
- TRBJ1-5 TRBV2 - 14 TGTGCCAGCAGTGAGAGGGGGGGCAGTCAGCCCCAGCATTTT CASSERGGSQPQHF
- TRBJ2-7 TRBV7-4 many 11 TGTGCCAGCAGCTCAACCTACGAGCAGTACTTC CASSSTYEQYF